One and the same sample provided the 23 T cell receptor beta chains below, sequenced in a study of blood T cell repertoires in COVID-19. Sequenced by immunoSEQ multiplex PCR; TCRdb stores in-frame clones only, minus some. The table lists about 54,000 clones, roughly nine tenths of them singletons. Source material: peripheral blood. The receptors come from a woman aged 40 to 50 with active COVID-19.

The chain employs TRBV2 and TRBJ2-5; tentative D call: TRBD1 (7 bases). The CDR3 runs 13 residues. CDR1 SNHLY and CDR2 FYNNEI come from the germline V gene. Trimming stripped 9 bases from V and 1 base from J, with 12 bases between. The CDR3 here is CARGGTAQETQYF. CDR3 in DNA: TGTGCCAGGGGCGGGACAGCCCAAGAGACCCAGTACTTC.

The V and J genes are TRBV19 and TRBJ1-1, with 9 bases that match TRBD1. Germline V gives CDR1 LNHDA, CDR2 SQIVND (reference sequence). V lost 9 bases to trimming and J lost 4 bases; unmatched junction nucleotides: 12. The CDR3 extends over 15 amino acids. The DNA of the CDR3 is TGTGCCAGCCAAACAACCGGGACAGGGACCACTGAAGCTTTCTTT. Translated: CASQTTGTGTTEAFF.

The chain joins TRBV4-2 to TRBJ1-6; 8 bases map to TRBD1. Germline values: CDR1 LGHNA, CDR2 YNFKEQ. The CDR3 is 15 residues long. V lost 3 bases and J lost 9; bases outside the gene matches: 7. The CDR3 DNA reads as TGTGCCAGCAGCCAGCAGGGGGCCCGGGGTTCACCCCTCCACTTT. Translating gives CASSQQGARGSPLHF.

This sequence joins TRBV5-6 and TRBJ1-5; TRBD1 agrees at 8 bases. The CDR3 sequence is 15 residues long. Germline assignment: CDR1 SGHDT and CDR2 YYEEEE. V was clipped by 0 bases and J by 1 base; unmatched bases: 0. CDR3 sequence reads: CASSLGQGSNQPQHF. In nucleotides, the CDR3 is TGTGCCAGCAGCTTGGGACAGGGGAGCAATCAGCCCCAGCATTTT.

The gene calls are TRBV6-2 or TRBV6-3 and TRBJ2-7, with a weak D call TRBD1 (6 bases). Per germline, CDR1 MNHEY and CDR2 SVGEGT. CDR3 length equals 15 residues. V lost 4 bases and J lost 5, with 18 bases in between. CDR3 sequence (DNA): TGTGCCAGCAGTTCTCAGGGGATAGGAGTCAACGAGCAGTACTTC. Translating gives CASSSQGIGVNEQYF.

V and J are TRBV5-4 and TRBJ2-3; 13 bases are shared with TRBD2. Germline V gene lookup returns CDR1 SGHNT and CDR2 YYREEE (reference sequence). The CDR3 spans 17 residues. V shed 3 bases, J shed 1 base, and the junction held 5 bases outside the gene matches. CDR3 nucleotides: TGTGCCAGCAGCTCGACTAGCGGGGGGTTACGCACAGATACGCAGTATTTT. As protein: CASSSTSGGLRTDTQYF.

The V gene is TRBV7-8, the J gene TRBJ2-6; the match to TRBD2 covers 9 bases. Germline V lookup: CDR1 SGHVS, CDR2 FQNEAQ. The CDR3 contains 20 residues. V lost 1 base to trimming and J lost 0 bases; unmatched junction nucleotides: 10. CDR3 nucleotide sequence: TGTGCCAGCAGCTTAGTGCAGCGGGGGGCCCATAGCTCTGGGGCCAACGTCCTGACTTTC. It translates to CASSLVQRGAHSSGANVLTF.

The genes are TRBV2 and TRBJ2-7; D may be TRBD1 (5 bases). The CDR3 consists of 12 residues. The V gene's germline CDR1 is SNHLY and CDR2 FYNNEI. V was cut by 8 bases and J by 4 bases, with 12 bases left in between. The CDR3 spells CASHRQRYEQYF. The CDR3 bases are TGTGCCAGCCATCGACAGAGGTACGAGCAGTACTTC.

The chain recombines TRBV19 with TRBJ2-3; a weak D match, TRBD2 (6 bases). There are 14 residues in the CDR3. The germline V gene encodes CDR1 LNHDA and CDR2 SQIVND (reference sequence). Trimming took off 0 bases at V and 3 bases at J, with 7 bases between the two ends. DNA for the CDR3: TGTGCCAGTAGTATAGAAAGCGGGACAGATACGCAGTATTTT. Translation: CASSIESGTDTQYF.

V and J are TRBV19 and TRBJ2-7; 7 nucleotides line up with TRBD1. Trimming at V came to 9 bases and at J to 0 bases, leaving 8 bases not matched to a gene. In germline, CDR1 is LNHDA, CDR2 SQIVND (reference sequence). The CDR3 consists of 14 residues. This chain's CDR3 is CARPRGDSSYEQYF. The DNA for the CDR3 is TGTGCCAGACCCCGAGGGGACAGCTCCTACGAGCAGTACTTC.

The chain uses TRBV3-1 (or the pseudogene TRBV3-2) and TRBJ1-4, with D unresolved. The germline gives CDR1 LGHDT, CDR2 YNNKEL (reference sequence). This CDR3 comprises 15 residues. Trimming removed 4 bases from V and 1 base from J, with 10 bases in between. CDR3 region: CASSPQTITNEKLFF. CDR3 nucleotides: TGTGCCAGCAGCCCCCAGACAATAACTAATGAAAAACTGTTTTTT.

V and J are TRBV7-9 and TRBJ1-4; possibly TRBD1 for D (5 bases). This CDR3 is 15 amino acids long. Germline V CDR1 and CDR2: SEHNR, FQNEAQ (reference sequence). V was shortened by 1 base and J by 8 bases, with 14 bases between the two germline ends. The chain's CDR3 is CASSLESRVDEKLFF. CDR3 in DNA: TGTGCCAGCAGCTTAGAAAGCAGGGTCGACGAAAAACTGTTTTTT. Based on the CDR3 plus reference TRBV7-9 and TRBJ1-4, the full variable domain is DTGVSQNPRHKITKRGQNVTFRCDPISEHNRLYWYRQTLGQGPEFLTYFQNEAQLEKSRLLSDRFSAERPKGSFSTLEIQRTEQGDSAMYLCASSLESRVDEKLFFGSGTQLSVL.

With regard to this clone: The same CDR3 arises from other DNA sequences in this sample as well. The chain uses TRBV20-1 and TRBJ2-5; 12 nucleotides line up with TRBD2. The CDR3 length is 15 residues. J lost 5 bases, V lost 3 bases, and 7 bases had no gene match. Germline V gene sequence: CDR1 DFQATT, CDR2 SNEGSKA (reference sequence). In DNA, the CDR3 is TGCAGTGCTAGTCGCGCTAGCGGGGGGGCGGAGACCCAGTACTTC. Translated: CSASRASGGAETQYF.

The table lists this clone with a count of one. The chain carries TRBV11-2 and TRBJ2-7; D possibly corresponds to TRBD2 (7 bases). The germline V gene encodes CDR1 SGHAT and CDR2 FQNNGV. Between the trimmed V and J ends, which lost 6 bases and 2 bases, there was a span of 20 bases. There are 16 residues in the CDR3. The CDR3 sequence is CASSPTRGALAYEQYF. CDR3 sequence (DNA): TGTGCCAGCAGTCCAACCCGGGGGGCGCTGGCCTACGAGCAGTACTTC.

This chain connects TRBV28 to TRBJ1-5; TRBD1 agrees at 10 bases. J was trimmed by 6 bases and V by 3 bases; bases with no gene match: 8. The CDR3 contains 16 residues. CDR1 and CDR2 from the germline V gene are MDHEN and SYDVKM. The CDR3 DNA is TGTGCCAGCAGTTTCGGGACCGGGACAGGGGTTCAGCCCCAGCATTTT. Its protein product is CASSFGTGTGVQPQHF.

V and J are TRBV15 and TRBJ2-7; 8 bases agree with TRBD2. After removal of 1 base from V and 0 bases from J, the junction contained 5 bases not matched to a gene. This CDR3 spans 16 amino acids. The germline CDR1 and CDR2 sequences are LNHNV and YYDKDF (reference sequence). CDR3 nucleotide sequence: TGTGCCACCAGCAGAGTCGGGGGGGGAAGCTCCTACGAGCAGTACTTC. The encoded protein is CATSRVGGGSSYEQYF. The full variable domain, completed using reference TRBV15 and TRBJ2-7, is DAMVIQNPRYQVTQFGKPVTLSCSQTLNHNVMYWYQQKSSQAPKLLFHYYDKDFNNEADTPDNFQSRRPNTSFCFLDIRSPGLGDTAMYLCATSRVGGGSSYEQYFGPGTRLTVT.

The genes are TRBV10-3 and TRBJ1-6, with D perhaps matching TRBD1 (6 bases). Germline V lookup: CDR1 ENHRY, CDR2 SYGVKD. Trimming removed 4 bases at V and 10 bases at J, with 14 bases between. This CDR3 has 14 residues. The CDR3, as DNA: TGTGCCATCAGTGTGGGTTACAGGGAATCACCCCTCCACTTT. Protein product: CAISVGYRESPLHF.

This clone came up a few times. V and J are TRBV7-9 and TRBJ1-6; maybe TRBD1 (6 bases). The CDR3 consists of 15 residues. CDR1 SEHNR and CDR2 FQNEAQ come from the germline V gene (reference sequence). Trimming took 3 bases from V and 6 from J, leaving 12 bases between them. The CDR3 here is CASSFTQGSNSPLHF. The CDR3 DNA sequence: TGTGCCAGCAGCTTTACGCAGGGGAGTAATTCACCCCTCCACTTT.

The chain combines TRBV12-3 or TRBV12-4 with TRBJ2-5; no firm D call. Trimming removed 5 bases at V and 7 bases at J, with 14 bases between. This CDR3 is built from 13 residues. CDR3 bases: TGTGCCAGCAGTCCCGCGACATATAGGACCCAGTACTTC. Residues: CASSPATYRTQYF.

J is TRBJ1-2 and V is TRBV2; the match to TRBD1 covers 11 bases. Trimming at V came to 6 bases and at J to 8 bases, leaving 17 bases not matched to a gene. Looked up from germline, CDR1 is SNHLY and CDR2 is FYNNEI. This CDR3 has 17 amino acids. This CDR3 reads CASSETLWTGGTWGYTF. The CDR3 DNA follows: TGTGCCAGCAGCGAAACTCTGTGGACAGGGGGCACTTGGGGCTACACCTTC. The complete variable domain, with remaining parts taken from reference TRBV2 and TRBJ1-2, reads EPEVTQTPSHQVTQMGQEVILRCVPISNHLYFYWYRQILGQKVEFLVSFYNNEISEKSEIFDDQFSVERPDGSNFTLKIRSTKLEDSAMYFCASSETLWTGGTWGYTFGSGTRLTVV.

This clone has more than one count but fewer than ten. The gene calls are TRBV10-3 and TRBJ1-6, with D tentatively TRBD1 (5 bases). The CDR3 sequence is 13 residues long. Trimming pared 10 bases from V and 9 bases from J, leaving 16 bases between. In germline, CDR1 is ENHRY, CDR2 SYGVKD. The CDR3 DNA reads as TGTGCCAGCAGCGCAGGGCTTGGTTCACCCCTCCACTTT. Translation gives CASSAGLGSPLHF.

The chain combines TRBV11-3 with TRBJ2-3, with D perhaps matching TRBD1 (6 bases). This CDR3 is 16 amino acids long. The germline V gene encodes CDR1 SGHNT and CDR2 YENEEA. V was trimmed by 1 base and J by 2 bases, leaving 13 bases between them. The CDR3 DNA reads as TGTGCCAGCAGCTTAGTAATGGCAGGGGTCACAGATACGCAGTATTTT. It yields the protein CASSLVMAGVTDTQYF.

The CDR3 sequence is CASSLGVNRGYGYTF. The DNA for the CDR3 is TGTGCCAGCAGCTTAGGCGTCAACCGAGGGTATGGCTACACCTTC. This chain connects TRBV7-8 to TRBJ1-2; D gene uncertain. The length of the CDR3 is 15 residues. V was clipped by 1 base and J by 5 bases, with 14 bases between them. Germline V CDR1 and CDR2: SGHVS, FQNEAQ.